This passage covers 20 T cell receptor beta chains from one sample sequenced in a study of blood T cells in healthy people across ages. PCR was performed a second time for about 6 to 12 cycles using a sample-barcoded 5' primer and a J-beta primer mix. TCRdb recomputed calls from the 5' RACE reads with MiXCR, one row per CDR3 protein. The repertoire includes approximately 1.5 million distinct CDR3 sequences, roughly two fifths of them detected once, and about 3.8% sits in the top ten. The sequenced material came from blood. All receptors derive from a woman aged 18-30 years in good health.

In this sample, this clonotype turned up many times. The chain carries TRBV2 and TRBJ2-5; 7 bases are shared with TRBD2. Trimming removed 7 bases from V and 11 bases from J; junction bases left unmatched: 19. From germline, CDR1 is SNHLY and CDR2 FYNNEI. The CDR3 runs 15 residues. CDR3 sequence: CASTPLAAGYNEQYF. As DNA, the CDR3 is TGTGCCAGCACCCCCCTAGCGGCCGGGTACAATGAGCAGTACTTC.

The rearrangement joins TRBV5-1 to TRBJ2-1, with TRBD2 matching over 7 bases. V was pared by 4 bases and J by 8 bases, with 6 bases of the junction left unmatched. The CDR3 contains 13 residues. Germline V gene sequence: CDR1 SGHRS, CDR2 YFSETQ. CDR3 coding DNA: TGCGCCAGCAGCACGCTGGGAGGGGATGAGCAGTTCTTC. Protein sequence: CASSTLGGDEQFF. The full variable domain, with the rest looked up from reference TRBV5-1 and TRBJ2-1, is KAGVTQTPRYLIKTRGQQVTLSCSPISGHRSVSWYQQTPGQGLQFLFEYFSETQRNKGNFPGRFSGRQFSNSRSEMNVSTLELGDSALYLCASSTLGGDEQFFGPGTRLTVL.

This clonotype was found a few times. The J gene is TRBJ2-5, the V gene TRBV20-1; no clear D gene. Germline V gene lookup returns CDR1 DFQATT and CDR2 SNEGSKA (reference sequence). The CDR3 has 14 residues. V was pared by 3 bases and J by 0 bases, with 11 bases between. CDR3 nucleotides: TGCAGTGCTAGGAATCCCCGATACCAAGAGACCCAGTACTTC. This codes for CSARNPRYQETQYF.

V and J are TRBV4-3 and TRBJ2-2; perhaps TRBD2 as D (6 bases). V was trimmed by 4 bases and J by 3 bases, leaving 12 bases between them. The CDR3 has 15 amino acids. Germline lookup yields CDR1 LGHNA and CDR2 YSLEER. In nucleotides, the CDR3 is TGCGCCAGCAGCCCATCCGGGAGCTACACCGGGGAGCTGTTTTTT. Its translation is CASSPSGSYTGELFF.

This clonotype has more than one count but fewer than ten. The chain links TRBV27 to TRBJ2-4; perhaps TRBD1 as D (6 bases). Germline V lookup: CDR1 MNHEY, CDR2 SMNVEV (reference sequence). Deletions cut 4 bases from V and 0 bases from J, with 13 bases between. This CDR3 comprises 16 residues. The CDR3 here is CASSSGHHAAKNIQYF. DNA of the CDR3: TGTGCCAGCAGTTCGGGACACCACGCAGCCAAAAACATTCAGTACTTC.

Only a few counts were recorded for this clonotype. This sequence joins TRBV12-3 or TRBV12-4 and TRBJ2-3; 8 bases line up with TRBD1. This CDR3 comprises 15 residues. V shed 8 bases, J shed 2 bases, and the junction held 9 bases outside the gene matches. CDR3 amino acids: CASSPAGQVTDTQYF. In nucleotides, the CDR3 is TGTGCCAGCTCCCCCGCGGGACAGGTCACAGATACGCAGTATTTT.

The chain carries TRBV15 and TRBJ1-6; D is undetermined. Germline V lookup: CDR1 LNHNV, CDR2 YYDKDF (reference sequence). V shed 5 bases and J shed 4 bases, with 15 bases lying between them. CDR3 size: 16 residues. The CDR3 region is CATSSEGILYNSPLHF. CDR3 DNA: TGTGCCACCAGCTCAGAAGGGATACTGTATAATTCACCCCTCCACTTT.

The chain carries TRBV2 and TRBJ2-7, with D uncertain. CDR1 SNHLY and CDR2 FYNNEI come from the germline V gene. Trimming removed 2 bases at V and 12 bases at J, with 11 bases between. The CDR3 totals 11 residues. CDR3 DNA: TGTGCCAGCAGTGAACATAACAGCAGGTACTTC. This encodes CASSEHNSRYF.

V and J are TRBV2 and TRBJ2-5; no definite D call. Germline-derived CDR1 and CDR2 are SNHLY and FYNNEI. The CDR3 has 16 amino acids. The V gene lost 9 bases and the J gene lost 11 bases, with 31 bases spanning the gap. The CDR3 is CASNLRTHGSYNEQYF. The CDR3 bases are TGTGCCAGTAATCTCCGGACCCACGGATCCTACAATGAGCAGTACTTC.

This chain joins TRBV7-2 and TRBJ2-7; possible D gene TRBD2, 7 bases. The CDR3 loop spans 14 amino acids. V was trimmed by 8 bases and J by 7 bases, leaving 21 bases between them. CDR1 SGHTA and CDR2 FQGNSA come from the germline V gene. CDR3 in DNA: TGTGCCAGCGCGGGGGCCCCGGGGGAGAATGAGCAGTACTTC. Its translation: CASAGAPGENEQYF.

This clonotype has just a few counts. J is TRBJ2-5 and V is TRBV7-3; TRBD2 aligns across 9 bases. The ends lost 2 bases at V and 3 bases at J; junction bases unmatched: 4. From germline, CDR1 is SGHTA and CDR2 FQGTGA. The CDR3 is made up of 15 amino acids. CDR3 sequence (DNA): TGTGCCAGCAGCTTAGTCTCTAGCGGGAAAGAGACCCAGTACTTC. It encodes CASSLVSSGKETQYF.

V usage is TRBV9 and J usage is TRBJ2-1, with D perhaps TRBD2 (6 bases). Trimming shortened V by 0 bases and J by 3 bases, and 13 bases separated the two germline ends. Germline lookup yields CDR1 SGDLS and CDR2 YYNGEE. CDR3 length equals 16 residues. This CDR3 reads CASSVGIGSYYNEQFF. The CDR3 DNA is TGTGCCAGCAGCGTAGGTATCGGGAGCTACTACAATGAGCAGTTCTTC.

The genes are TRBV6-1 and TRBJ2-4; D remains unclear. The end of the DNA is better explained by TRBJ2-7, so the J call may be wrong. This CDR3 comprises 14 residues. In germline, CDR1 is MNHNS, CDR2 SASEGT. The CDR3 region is CAITASVLGYEQYF. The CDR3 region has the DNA TGTGCCATCACGGCTTCTGTACTTGGGTACGAGCAGTACTTC.

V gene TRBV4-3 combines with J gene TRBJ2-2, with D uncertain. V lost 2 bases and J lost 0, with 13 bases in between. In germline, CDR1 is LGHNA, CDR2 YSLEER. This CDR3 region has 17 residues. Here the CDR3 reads CASSQTLGNPNTGELFF. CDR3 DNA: TGCGCCAGCAGCCAAACTCTAGGCAATCCGAACACCGGGGAGCTGTTTTTT.

CDR3 sequence reads: CASSLFAGVAYNEQFF. In DNA, the CDR3 is TGTGCCAGCAGTTTATTTGCGGGAGTAGCCTACAATGAGCAGTTCTTC. V is TRBV28 and J is TRBJ2-1, with TRBD2 matching over 7 bases. CDR1 and CDR2 (germline): MDHEN, SYDVKM. This CDR3 contains 16 residues. J was trimmed by 2 bases and V by 1 base; bases with no gene match: 5.

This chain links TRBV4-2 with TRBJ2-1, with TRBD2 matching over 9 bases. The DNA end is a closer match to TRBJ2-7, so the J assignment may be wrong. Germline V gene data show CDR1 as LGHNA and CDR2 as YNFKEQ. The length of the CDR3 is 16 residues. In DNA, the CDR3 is TGTGCCAGCAGCCAAGATAGCGGGAGCTCCTACAATGAGCAGTACTTC. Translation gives CASSQDSGSSYNEQYF.

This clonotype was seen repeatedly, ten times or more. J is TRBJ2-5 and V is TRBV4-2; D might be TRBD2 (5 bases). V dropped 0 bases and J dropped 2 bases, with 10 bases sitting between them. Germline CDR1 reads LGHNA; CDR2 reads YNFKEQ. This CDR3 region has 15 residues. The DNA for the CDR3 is TGTGCCAGCAGCCAAGATAGAGGACTTCAAGAGACCCAGTACTTC. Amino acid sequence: CASSQDRGLQETQYF.

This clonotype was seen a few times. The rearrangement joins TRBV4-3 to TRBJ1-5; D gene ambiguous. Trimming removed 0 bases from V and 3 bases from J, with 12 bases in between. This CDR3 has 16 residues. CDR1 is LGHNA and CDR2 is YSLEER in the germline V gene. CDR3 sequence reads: CASSQDGRIYNQPQHF. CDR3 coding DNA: TGCGCCAGCAGCCAAGACGGGAGGATATACAATCAGCCCCAGCATTTT.

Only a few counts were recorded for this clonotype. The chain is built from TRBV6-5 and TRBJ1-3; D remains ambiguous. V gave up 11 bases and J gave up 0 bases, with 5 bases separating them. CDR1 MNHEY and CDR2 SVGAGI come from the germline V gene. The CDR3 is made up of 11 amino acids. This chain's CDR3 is CAAASGNTIYF. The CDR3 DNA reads TGTGCCGCGGCCTCTGGAAACACCATATATTTT.

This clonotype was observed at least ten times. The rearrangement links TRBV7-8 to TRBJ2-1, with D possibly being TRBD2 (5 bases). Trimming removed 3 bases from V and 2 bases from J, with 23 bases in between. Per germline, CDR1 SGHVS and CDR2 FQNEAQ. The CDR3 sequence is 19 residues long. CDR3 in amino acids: CASSFAVSANRVTYNEQFF. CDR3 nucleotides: TGTGCCAGCAGCTTCGCTGTTAGCGCGAATCGGGTTACCTACAATGAGCAGTTCTTC.